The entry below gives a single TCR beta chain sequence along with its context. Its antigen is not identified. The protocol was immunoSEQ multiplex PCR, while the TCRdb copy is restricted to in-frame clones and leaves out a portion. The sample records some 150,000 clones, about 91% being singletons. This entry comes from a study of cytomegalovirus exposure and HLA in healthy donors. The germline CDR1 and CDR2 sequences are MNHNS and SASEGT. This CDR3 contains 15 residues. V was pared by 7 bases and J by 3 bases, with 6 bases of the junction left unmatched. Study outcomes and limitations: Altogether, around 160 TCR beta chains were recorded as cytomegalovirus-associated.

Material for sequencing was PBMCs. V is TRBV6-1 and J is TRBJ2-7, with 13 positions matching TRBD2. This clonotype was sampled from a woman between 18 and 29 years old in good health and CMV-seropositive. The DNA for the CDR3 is TGTGCCAGCATCCGACTAGCGGGAGGAAACTACGAGCAGTACTTC. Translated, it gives CASIRLAGGNYEQYF.